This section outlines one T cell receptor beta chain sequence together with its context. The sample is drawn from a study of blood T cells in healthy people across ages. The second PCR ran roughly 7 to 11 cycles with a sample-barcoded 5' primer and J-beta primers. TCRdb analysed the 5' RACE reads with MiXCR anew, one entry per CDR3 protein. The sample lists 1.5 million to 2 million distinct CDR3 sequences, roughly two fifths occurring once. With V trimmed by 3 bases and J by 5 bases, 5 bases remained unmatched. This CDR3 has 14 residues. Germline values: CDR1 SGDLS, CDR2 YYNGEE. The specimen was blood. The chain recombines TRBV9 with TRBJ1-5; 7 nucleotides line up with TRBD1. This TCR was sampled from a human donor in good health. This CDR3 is CASSGPGGDQPQHF. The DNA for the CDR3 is TGTGCCAGCAGCGGCCCAGGGGGAGATCAGCCCCAGCATTTT.